This entry lists 8 T cell receptor beta chains sequenced from one sample in a study of T cells after yellow fever vaccination. TCRdb reprocessed the 5' RACE reads with MiXCR, giving one entry per CDR3 protein. The sample includes some 300,000 distinct CDR3 sequences, over 8.5% of them seen just once. Sequenced here: CD4+ T cells sorted from PBMCs, sampled 45 days after the yellow fever booster vaccination. The receptors were sampled from a man aged 18 to 29 who received the YFV17D yellow fever vaccine.

This clonotype was detected many times. V is TRBV4-3 and J is TRBJ2-5; D is tentatively TRBD1 or TRBD2 (5 bases each). This CDR3 region has 15 residues. The ends were cut back, 2 bases at V and 4 bases at J, with 14 bases in the middle. Germline V gene data show CDR1 as LGHNA and CDR2 as YSLEER. CDR3 coding DNA: TGCGCCAGCAGCCAAATGTCCGGGGCTGGAGAGACCCAGTACTTC. This codes for CASSQMSGAGETQYF.

This clonotype was seen repeatedly, ten times or more. The V gene is TRBV7-9, the J gene TRBJ2-1; possibly TRBD2 for D (5 bases). The CDR3 spans 15 residues. The germline gives CDR1 SEHNR, CDR2 FQNEAQ (reference sequence). V was clipped by 5 bases and J by 0 bases, with 11 bases between them. CDR3 DNA: TGTGCCAGCAGCGCCCAAGGGAGCTCCTACAATGAGCAGTTCTTC. Protein product: CASSAQGSSYNEQFF.

J is TRBJ2-7 and V is TRBV5-5, with TRBD2 identical over 7 bases. The CDR3 contains 16 residues. Per germline, CDR1 SGHKS and CDR2 YYEKEE (reference sequence). Trimming took 3 bases from V and 1 from J; bases not matched to a gene: 10. CDR3: CASSSRYDGGSYEQYV. CDR3 nucleotides: TGTGCCAGCAGCTCGAGGTACGACGGGGGGTCCTACGAGCAGTACGTC.

The chain couples TRBV2 to TRBJ1-4; D is ambiguous. The germline V gene encodes CDR1 SNHLY and CDR2 FYNNEI. The germline V and J ends were trimmed by 2 bases and 5 bases, with 6 bases remaining between them. The CDR3 contains 13 residues. Written as DNA, the CDR3 is TGTGCCAGCAGTGAAACAGTCAATGAAAAACTGTTTTTT. Translation gives CASSETVNEKLFF.

This clonotype was observed many times. This rearrangement joins TRBV19 to TRBJ1-2, with D tentatively TRBD1 (5 bases). The CDR3 extends over 14 amino acids. The V end was cut by 9 bases, the J end by 2 bases, with 16 bases between. Germline V lookup: CDR1 LNHDA, CDR2 SQIVND (reference sequence). In nucleotides, the CDR3 is TGTGCCAGCTCACCGGGGCAGATAAACTATGGCTACACCTTC. Encoded protein: CASSPGQINYGYTF.

This clonotype was detected only a few times. The gene calls are TRBV18 and TRBJ2-1; D is perhaps TRBD1 (6 bases). CDR1 KGHSH and CDR2 LQKENI come from the germline V gene. The CDR3 loop spans 13 amino acids. V was trimmed by 3 bases and J by 6 bases, leaving 9 bases between them. The CDR3 protein is CASSPGQSNEQFF. Here the CDR3 DNA reads TGTGCCAGCTCACCCGGACAGTCCAATGAGCAGTTCTTC.

This rearrangement joins TRBV5-4 to TRBJ2-5, with TRBD1 as a possible D gene (6 bases). Trimming shortened V by 3 bases and J by 4 bases, and 13 bases separated the two germline ends. This CDR3 is built from 14 residues. Germline CDR1 and CDR2: SGHNT and YYREEE (reference sequence). CDR3 DNA: TGTGCCAGCAGCTCAGAGGGGGTCGGAGAGACCCAGTACTTC. Translation gives CASSSEGVGETQYF.

This clonotype has more than one count but fewer than ten. V gene TRBV11-3 combines with J gene TRBJ2-3, with a weak D call TRBD2 (5 bases). The germline V gene encodes CDR1 SGHNT and CDR2 YENEEA. The V gene lost 8 bases and the J gene lost 5 bases, with 14 bases spanning the gap. The CDR3 has 13 residues. The CDR3 loop is CASGEFPGDTQYF. The DNA of the CDR3 is TGTGCCAGCGGGGAGTTTCCTGGAGATACGCAGTATTTT.